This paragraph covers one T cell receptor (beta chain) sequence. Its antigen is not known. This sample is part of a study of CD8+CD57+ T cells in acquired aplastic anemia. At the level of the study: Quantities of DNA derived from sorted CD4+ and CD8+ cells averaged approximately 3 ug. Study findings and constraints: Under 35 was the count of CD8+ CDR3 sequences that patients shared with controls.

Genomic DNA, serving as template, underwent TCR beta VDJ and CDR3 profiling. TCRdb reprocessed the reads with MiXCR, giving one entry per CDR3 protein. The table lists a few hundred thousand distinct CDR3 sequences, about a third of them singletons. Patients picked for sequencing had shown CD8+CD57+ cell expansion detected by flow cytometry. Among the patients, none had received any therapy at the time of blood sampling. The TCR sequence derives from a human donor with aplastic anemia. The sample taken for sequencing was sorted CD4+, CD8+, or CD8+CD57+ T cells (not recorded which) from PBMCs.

Here the CDR3 DNA reads TGCGCCAGCAGCATGGATTTGGGGACACCTCGAGCAGAGACCCAGTACTTC. Protein product: CASSMDLGTPRAETQYF. The genes are TRBV5-1 and TRBJ2-5, with TRBD1 as a possible D gene (6 bases). This CDR3 is built from 17 residues. The germline CDR1 and CDR2 sequences are SGHRS and YFSETQ. Trimming shortened V by 4 bases and J by 4 bases, and 23 bases separated the two germline ends.